These 14 T cell receptor beta chains originate from one sample sequenced in a study of blood T cell repertoires in COVID-19. Repertoires were generated with immunoSEQ multiplex PCR, while TCRdb's copy carries only in-frame clones and drops some. The sample lists under 250,000 clones; approximately 85% were seen once. Sample: peripheral blood. These TCRs come from a woman in her 70s with COVID-19, enrolled during active disease.

The rearrangement joins TRBV21-1 to TRBJ2-7; the table's D call TRBD1 went unverified against the DNA. TRBV21-1 is tagged as a pseudogene. The CDR3 runs 11 residues. The CDR3 region has the DNA TGTGCCAGCAGCAGGACAGGGGGGCAGTACTTC. It is translated as CASSRTGGQYF.

The chain joins TRBV28 to TRBJ2-2; 9 bases line up with TRBD1. The V and J ends lost 7 bases and 4 bases, in that order; junction bases with no gene match: 7. Germline V gene lookup returns CDR1 MDHEN and CDR2 SYDVKM. CDR3 length equals 15 residues. The CDR3 DNA is TGTGCCAGCACTCCACAGGGACAGGGCACCGGGGAGCTGTTTTTT. Translating gives CASTPQGQGTGELFF.

This clone was recorded a few times. The V gene is TRBV19, the J gene TRBJ1-4; TRBD1 aligns across 7 bases. The germline V gene has CDR1 LNHDA and CDR2 SQIVND (reference sequence). This CDR3 contains 15 residues. Trimming took 3 bases from V and 2 from J; bases not matched to a gene: 3. The CDR3 coding sequence is TGTGCCAGTAGTATCGAGGGGGCGACTAATGAAAAACTGTTTTTT. Its protein is CASSIEGATNEKLFF.

The rearrangement joins TRBV19 to TRBJ1-1, with D hard to call. The CDR3 spans 14 residues. CDR1 LNHDA and CDR2 SQIVND come from the germline V gene (reference sequence). Deletions cut 7 bases from V and 8 bases from J, with 20 bases between. The CDR3 DNA reads TGTGCCAGTACCGCGTGGTCGGGGATCGCGGAAGCTTTCTTT. Translated, it gives CASTAWSGIAEAFF.

The chain is built from TRBV29-1 and TRBJ2-5; 8 nucleotides align to TRBD2. V gave up 2 bases and J gave up 0 bases; unmatched junction bases: 5. Germline V gene lookup returns CDR1 SQVTM and CDR2 ANQGSEA. The CDR3 length is 15 residues. The CDR3 reads CSVESVSGDQETQYF. The CDR3 DNA reads TGCAGCGTTGAATCGGTTAGCGGGGACCAAGAGACCCAGTACTTC.

The V and J genes are TRBV19 and TRBJ1-1; D call uncertain. V was cut by 6 bases and J by 1 base, with 12 bases left in between. The CDR3 length is 14 residues. Germline values: CDR1 LNHDA, CDR2 SQIVND (reference sequence). CDR3 bases: TGTGCCAGTAGGGGAGTGATGAGGAACACTGAAGCTTTCTTT. It yields the protein CASRGVMRNTEAFF.

The chain joins TRBV7-2 to TRBJ1-6, with D tentatively TRBD1 (6 bases). CDR3 length: 13 residues. V dropped 3 bases and J dropped 7 bases, with 7 bases sitting between them. The germline V gene encodes CDR1 SGHTA and CDR2 FQGNSA. In nucleotides, the CDR3 is TGTGCCAGCAGCTTGAGGGGGAATTCACCCCTCCACTTT. Translated: CASSLRGNSPLHF.

The chain couples TRBV12-3 or TRBV12-4 to TRBJ2-5, with a tentative D call TRBD1 (6 bases). The CDR3 has 13 residues. Trimming took off 6 bases at V and 5 bases at J, with 13 bases between the two ends. The CDR3 DNA reads TGTGCCAGCAGGCCCACAGGGATTGAGACCCAGTACTTC. The encoded protein is CASRPTGIETQYF.

The V call is TRBV5-1, the J call TRBJ1-5; no clear D. The CDR3 is 13 residues long. V was clipped by 1 base and J by 9 bases, with 11 bases between them. CDR1 and CDR2 (germline): SGHRS, YFSETQ. CDR3 loop: CASSLTGFGPQHF. The CDR3 region has the DNA TGCGCCAGCAGCTTGACGGGATTTGGGCCCCAGCATTTT.

Ten or more counts support this clone. The chain has TRBV12-3 or TRBV12-4 and TRBJ2-2; D unclear. Trimming cost V 6 bases and J 1 base, with 6 bases left between them. This CDR3 is built from 13 residues. CDR3 nucleotides: TGTGCCAGCAGCCAACAGAACACCGGGGAGCTGTTTTTT. As protein: CASSQQNTGELFF.

V is TRBV6-2 or TRBV6-3 and J is TRBJ1-1; D perhaps matches TRBD1 (5 bases). The germline V and J ends were trimmed by 5 bases and 1 base, with 17 bases remaining between them. Germline V gene data show CDR1 as MNHEY and CDR2 as SVGEGT. The CDR3 runs to 16 residues. CDR3 in DNA: TGTGCCAGCAGTATCGCAGGGTCGCTAGGGAACACTGAAGCTTTCTTT. Encoded protein: CASSIAGSLGNTEAFF.

V gene TRBV11-3 combines with J gene TRBJ1-2; no clear D. In germline, CDR1 is SGHNT, CDR2 YENEEA. V lost 5 bases and J 3 bases, leaving 16 bases between the germline ends. The CDR3 is made up of 15 amino acids. CDR3 protein: CASSAFVGAYYGYTF. Here the CDR3 DNA reads TGTGCCAGCAGCGCATTTGTGGGAGCCTACTATGGCTACACCTTC. The full variable domain, with the rest looked up from reference TRBV11-3 and TRBJ1-2, is EAGVVQSPRYKIIEKKQPVAFWCNPISGHNTLYWYLQNLGQGPELLIRYENEEAVDDSQLPKDRFSAERLKGVDSTLKIQPAELGDSAVYLCASSAFVGAYYGYTFGSGTRLTVV.

The rearrangement uses TRBV9 and TRBJ2-3, with TRBD2 identical over 9 bases. V was pared by 6 bases and J by 4 bases, with 6 bases of the junction left unmatched. Germline V lookup: CDR1 SGDLS, CDR2 YYNGEE. The CDR3 is made up of 14 amino acids. The DNA of the CDR3 is TGTGCCAGCAACCGCGGGAGGGCGGCAGATACGCAGTATTTT. Protein: CASNRGRAADTQYF.

The rearrangement links TRBV11-3 to TRBJ1-3; 7 nucleotides agree with TRBD1. Trimming removed 5 bases from V and 0 bases from J; junction bases left unmatched: 7. Germline V gives CDR1 SGHNT, CDR2 YENEEA. There are 16 residues in the CDR3. The CDR3 DNA reads TGTGCCAGCAGCGGCAACAGGGGTCTCTCTGGAAACACCATATATTTT. This sequence encodes CASSGNRGLSGNTIYF.